The source of this TCR beta chain is a study of T cell changes during pregnancy in multiple sclerosis. The table came from immunoSEQ multiplex PCR; TCRdb's copy has only in-frame clones and leaves some out. The sample contains about 38,000 clones, around 90% of which appear only once. V was clipped by 0 bases and J by 6 bases; unmatched bases: 2. CDR1 is MGHRA, CDR2 YSYEKL, per germline. The CDR3 spans 16 residues. The TCR originated in a female donor with multiple sclerosis, enrolled in a pregnancy study. This chain uses TRBV4-1 with TRBJ1-6; 10 bases are a match to TRBD1. Sample: CD8+ T cells from peripheral blood mononuclear cells, taken after pregnancy. CDR3 bases: TGCGCCAGCAGCCAAGAAGGGACAGGGGTTAATTCACCCCTCCACTTT. It translates to CASSQEGTGVNSPLHF.